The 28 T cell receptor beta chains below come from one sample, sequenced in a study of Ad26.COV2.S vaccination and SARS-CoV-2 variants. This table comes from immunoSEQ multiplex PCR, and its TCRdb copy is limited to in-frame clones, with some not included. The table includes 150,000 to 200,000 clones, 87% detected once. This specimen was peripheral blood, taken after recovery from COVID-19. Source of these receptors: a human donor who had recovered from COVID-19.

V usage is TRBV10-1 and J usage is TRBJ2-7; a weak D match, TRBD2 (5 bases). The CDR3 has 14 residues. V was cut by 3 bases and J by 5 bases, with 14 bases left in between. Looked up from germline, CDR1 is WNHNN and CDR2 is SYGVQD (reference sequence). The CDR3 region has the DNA TGCGCCAGCAGTGAAGGAGGATTCCAGGACGAGCAGTACTTC. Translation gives CASSEGGFQDEQYF.

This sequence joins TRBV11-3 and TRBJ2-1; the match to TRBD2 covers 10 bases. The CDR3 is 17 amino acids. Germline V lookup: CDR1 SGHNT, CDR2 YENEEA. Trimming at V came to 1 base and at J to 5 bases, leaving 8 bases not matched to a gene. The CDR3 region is CASSLGVSGGWDNEQFF. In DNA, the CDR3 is TGTGCCAGCAGCTTAGGCGTTAGCGGGGGGTGGGACAATGAGCAGTTCTTC.

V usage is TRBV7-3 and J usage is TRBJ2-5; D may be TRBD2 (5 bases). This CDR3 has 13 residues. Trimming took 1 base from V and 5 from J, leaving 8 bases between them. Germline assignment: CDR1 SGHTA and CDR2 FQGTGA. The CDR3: CASSLRGLETQYF. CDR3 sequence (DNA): TGTGCCAGCAGCTTAAGAGGGTTGGAGACCCAGTACTTC.

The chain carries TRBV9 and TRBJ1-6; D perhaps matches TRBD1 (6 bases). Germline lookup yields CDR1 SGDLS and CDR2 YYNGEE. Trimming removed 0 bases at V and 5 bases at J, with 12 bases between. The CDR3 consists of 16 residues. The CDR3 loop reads CASSVAPDSDNSPLHF. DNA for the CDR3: TGTGCCAGCAGCGTAGCTCCGGACAGTGATAATTCACCCCTCCACTTT.

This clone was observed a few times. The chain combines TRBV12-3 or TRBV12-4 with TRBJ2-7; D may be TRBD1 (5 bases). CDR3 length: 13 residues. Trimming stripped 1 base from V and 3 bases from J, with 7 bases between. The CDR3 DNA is TGTGCCAGCAGTTTAGGACAGCTCTACGAGCAGTACTTC. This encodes CASSLGQLYEQYF.

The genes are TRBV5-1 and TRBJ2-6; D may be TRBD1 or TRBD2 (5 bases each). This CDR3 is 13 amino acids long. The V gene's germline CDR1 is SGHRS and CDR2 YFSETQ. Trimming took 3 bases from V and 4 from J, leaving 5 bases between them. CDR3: CASSWGGANVLTF. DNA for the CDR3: TGCGCCAGCAGCTGGGGGGGGGCCAACGTCCTGACTTTC. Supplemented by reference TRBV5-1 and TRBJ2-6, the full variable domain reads KAGVTQTPRYLIKTRGQQVTLSCSPISGHRSVSWYQQTPGQGLQFLFEYFSETQRNKGNFPGRFSGRQFSNSRSEMNVSTLELGDSALYLCASSWGGANVLTFGAGSRLTVL.

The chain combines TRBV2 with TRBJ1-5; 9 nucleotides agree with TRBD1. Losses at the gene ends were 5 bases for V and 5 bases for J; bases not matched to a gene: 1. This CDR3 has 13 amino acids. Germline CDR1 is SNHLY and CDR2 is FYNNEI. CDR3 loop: CASSWTGDQPQHF. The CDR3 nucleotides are TGTGCCAGCAGTTGGACAGGGGATCAGCCCCAGCATTTT. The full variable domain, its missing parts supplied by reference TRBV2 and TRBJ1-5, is EPEVTQTPSHQVTQMGQEVILRCVPISNHLYFYWYRQILGQKVEFLVSFYNNEISEKSEIFDDQFSVERPDGSNFTLKIRSTKLEDSAMYFCASSWTGDQPQHFGDGTRLSIL.

CDR3 amino acids: CASSLVAGASYEQYF. In nucleotides, the CDR3 is TGTGCCAGCAGCTTGGTTGCGGGGGCTTCCTACGAGCAGTACTTC. The chain combines TRBV5-8 with TRBJ2-7, with D perhaps TRBD2 (7 bases). The CDR3 loop spans 15 amino acids. Per germline, CDR1 SGHTS and CDR2 YDEGEE. Trimming stripped 0 bases from V and 1 base from J, with 11 bases between.

The CDR3 here is CAWSKGQIDGYTF. DNA for the CDR3: TGTGCCTGGAGTAAGGGACAGATCGATGGCTACACCTTC. The V and J genes are TRBV30 and TRBJ1-2; 7 bases are a match to TRBD1. This CDR3 comprises 13 residues. The germline V gene encodes CDR1 GTSNPN and CDR2 SVGIG (reference sequence). Trimming cost V 2 bases and J 6 bases; bases outside gene matches: 6.

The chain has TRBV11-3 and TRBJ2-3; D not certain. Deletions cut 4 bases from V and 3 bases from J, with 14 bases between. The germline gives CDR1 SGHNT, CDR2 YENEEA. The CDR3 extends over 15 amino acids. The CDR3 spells CASSSGVTGTDTQYF. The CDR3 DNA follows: TGTGCCAGCAGCTCAGGCGTGACCGGGACAGATACGCAGTATTTT.

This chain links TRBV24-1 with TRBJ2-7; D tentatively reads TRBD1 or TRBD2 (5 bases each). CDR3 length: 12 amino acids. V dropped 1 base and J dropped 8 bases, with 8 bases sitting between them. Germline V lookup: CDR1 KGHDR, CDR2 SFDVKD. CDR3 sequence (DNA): TGTGCCACCAGTGATTTCACGGGACAGCAGTACTTC. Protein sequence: CATSDFTGQQYF.

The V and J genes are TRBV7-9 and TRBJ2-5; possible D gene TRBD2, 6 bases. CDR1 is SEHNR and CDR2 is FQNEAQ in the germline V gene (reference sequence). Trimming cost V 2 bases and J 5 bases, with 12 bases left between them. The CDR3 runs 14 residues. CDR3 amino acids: CASSLQWGEETQYF. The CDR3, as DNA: TGTGCCAGCAGCTTACAGTGGGGGGAGGAGACCCAGTACTTC.

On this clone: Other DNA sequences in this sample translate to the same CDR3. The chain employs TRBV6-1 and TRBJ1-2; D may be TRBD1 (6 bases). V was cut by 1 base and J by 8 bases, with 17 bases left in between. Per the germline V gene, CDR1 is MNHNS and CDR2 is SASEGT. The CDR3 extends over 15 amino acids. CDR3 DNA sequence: TGTGCCAGCAGTGAAGGGGGATTAGTAGGGGGGGGCTACACCTTC. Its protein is CASSEGGLVGGGYTF.

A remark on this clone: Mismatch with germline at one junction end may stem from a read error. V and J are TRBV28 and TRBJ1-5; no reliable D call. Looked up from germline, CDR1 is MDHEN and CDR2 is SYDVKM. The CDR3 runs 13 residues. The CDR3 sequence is CASSTWSSQPQHF. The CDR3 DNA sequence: TGTGCCAGCAGTACATGGAGCAGTCAGCCCCAGCATTTT.

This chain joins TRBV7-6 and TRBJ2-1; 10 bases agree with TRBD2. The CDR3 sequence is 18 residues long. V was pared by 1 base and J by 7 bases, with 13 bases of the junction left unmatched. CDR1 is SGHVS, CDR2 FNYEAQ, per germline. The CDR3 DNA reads TGTGCCAGCAGCTTAGAGGCTGGGGGTAGCGGGAGGTATAATGAGCAGTTCTTC. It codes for CASSLEAGGSGRYNEQFF. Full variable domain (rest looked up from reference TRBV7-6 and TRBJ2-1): GAGVSQSPRYKVTKRGQDVALRCDPISGHVSLYWYRQALGQGPEFLTYFNYEAQQDKSGLPNDRFSAERPEGSISTLTIQRTEQRDSAMYRCASSLEAGGSGRYNEQFFGPGTRLTVL.

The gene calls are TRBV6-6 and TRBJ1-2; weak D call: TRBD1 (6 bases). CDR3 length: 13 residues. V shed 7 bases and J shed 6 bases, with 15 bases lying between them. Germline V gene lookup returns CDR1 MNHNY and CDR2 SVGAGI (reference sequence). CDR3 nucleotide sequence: TGTGCCAGCACCTGGACAGAGATTGATGGCTACACCTTC. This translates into CASTWTEIDGYTF.

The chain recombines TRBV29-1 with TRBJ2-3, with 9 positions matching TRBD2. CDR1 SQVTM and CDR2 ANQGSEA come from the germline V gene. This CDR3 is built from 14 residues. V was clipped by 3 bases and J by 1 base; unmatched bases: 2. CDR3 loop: CSVDVAGGTDTQYF. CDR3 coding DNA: TGCAGCGTTGATGTAGCGGGAGGCACAGATACGCAGTATTTT.

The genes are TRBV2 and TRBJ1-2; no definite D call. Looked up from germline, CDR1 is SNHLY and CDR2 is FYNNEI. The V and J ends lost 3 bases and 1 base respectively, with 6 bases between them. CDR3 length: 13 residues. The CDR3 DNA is TGTGCCAGCAGTGAGGCTATTAACTATGGCTACACCTTC. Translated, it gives CASSEAINYGYTF.

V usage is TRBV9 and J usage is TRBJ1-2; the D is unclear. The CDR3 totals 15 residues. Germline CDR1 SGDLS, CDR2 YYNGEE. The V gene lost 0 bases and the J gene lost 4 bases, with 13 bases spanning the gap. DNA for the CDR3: TGTGCCAGCAGCGTAGCTATGGGGATGGGCTATGGCTACACCTTC. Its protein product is CASSVAMGMGYGYTF.

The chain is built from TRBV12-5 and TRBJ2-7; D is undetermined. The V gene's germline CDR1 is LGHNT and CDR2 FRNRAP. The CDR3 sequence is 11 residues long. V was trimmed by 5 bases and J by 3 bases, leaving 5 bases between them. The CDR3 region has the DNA TGTGCTAGTGGTATTTACTACGAGCAGTACTTC. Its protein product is CASGIYYEQYF.

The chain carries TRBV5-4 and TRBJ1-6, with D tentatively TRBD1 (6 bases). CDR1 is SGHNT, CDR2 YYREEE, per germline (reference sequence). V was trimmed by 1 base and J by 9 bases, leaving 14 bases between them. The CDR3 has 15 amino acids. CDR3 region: CASSLSPGESSPLHF. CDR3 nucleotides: TGTGCCAGCAGCTTGTCACCAGGGGAGTCTTCACCCCTCCACTTT.

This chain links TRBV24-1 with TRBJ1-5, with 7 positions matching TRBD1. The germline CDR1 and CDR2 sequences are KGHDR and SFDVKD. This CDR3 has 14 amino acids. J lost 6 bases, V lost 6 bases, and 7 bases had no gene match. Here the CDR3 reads CATSPTGCPQPQHF. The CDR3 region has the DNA TGTGCCACCAGTCCGACAGGGTGTCCTCAGCCCCAGCATTTT.

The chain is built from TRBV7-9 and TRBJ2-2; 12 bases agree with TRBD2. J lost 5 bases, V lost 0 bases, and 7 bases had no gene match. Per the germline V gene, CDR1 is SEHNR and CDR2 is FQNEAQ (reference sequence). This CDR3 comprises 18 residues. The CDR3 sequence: CASSLAGTSGSPTGELFF. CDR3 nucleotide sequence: TGTGCCAGCAGCTTAGCCGGGACTAGCGGGTCCCCGACCGGGGAGCTGTTTTTT.

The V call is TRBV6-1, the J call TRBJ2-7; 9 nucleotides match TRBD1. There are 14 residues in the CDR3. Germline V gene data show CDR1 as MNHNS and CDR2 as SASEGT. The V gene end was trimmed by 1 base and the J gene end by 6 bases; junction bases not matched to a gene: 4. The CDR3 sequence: CASSEGTGVGEQYF. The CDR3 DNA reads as TGTGCCAGCAGTGAAGGGACAGGGGTAGGCGAGCAGTACTTC.

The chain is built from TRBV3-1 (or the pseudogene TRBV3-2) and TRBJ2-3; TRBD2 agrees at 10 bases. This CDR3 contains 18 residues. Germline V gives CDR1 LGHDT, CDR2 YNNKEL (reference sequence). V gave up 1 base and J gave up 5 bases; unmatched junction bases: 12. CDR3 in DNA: TGTGCCAGCAGCCAAGTAGTGGGAGCGGGAGGGCCCGGAGATACGCAGTATTTT. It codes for CASSQVVGAGGPGDTQYF.

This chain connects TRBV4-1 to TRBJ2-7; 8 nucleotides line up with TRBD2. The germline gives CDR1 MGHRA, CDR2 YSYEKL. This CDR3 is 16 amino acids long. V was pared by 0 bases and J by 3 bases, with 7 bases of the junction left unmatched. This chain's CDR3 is CASSQETGAGVYEQYF. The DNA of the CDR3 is TGCGCCAGCAGCCAAGAAACCGGAGCGGGAGTCTACGAGCAGTACTTC.

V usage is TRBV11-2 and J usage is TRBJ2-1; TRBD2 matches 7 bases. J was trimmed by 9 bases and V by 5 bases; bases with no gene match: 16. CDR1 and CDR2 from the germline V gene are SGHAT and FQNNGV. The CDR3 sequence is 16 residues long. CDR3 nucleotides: TGTGCCAGCAGCCCCCCCGGGCGGGAGTTTTCTGGTGAGCAGTTCTTC. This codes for CASSPPGREFSGEQFF.

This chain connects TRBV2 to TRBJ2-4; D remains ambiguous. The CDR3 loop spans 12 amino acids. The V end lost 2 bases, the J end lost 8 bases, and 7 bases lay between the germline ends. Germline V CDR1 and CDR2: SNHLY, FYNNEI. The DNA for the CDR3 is TGTGCCAGCAGTGAAAGGGATGACATTCAGTACTTC. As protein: CASSERDDIQYF. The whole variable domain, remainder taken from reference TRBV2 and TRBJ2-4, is EPEVTQTPSHQVTQMGQEVILRCVPISNHLYFYWYRQILGQKVEFLVSFYNNEISEKSEIFDDQFSVERPDGSNFTLKIRSTKLEDSAMYFCASSERDDIQYFGAGTRLSVL.